The rows below give T cell receptor beta chains drawn from one sample of a study of cytomegalovirus exposure and HLA in healthy donors. Produced via immunoSEQ multiplex PCR; TCRdb's table is partial and in-frame only. The data show under 300,000 clones, with about nine tenths seen just once and roughly 4% held by the top ten. Sequencing was done on a sample of PBMCs. The receptors originated from a man aged 40-50 years in good health and CMV-seropositive. CDR3s include the opening cysteine and the closing phenylalanine or tryptophan. The D gene is left open where the match is weak. The listing skips clone size in some rows; elsewhere it reads once, few, many or a size class.

J gene,clone size,V gene,D gene,CDR3 DNA,CDR3 protein
TRBJ1-5,NA,TRBV11-1,NA,TGTGCCAGCAGTCTAAGACAGAGCATTAGCAATCAGCCCCAGCATTTT,CASSLRQSISNQPQHF
TRBJ2-7,NA,TRBV28,TRBD2,TGTGCCAGCCATCTAGCGGGGGGAAGCTCCTACGAGCAGTACTTC,CASHLAGGSSYEQYF
TRBJ2-1,NA,TRBV28,TRBD2,TGTGCCAGCAGGCCCACTAGCGGAGTTTCCTACAATGAGCAGTTCTTC,CASRPTSGVSYNEQFF
TRBJ2-7,NA,TRBV29-1,TRBD1,TGCAGCGTTGAAGAGGACAGGGGGCCCTACGAGCAGTACTTC,CSVEEDRGPYEQYF
TRBJ2-5,NA,TRBV15,NA,TGTGCCACCAGCATGTCCGACAGCCCCCAAGAGACCCAGTACTTC,CATSMSDSPQETQYF
TRBJ2-7,NA,TRBV5-6,NA,TGTGCCAGCAGCTCCGGGACACCAGTACCTTCCTACGAGCAGTACTTC,CASSSGTPVPSYEQYF
TRBJ2-3,NA,TRBV27,TRBD1,TGTGCCAGCAGTTTAGGGGACAGGCGGTACCCAGATACGCAGTATTTT,CASSLGDRRYPDTQYF
TRBJ2-1,NA,TRBV4-1,TRBD2,TGCGCCAGCAGTCCTACTAGCGGAGATTACAATGAGCAGTTCTTC,CASSPTSGDYNEQFF
TRBJ2-7,NA,TRBV7-6,TRBD1,TGTGCCAGCAGCTTTCTCGGGACAGGGGGATCCGAGCAGTACTTC,CASSFLGTGGSEQYF
TRBJ2-1,NA,TRBV5-1,NA,TGCGCCAGCAGCCCACAGGGTAGTGGGATTGCGGTTGGTGAGCAGTTCTTC,CASSPQGSGIAVGEQFF
TRBJ2-7,NA,TRBV6-1,NA,TGTGCCAGCAGTGAAGTCCAGGGGGGATTCGAGCAGTACTTC,CASSEVQGGFEQYF
TRBJ2-7,few,TRBV4-3,TRBD1,TGCGCCAGCAGCCAAGAAAGGACAGGGAGCTCCTACGAGCAGTACTTC,CASSQERTGSSYEQYF
TRBJ1-3,NA,TRBV28,NA,TGTGCCAGCACCGTGGGCGGGGGAACTGGAAACACCATATATTTT,CASTVGGGTGNTIYF
TRBJ1-1,NA,TRBV9,NA,TGTGCCAGCAGCGTAGGGGGGGGGATCACTGAAGCTTTCTTT,CASSVGGGITEAFF
TRBJ2-5,NA,TRBV9,TRBD1,TGTGCCAGCAGCGTCGGGACAGGGGGTAGAGAGACCCAGTACTTC,CASSVGTGGRETQYF
TRBJ2-7,NA,TRBV13,NA,TGTGCCAGCAGCTTAGGGCAGGGGCCCTTCTACGAGCAGTACTTC,CASSLGQGPFYEQYF
TRBJ1-5,NA,TRBV7-3,NA,TGTGCCAGCAGCCCCGCGTTGAATAGCAATCAGCCCCAGCATTTT,CASSPALNSNQPQHF
TRBJ2-5,NA,TRBV5-4,TRBD2,TGTGCCAGCAGCTTGGGAGCGGGGGGGACAGGGACCCAGTACTTC,CASSLGAGGTGTQYF
TRBJ2-5,once,TRBV4-3,TRBD2,TGCGCCAGCAGCCGCGGGACTAGCGGGAGAGGTGAGACCCAGTACTTC,CASSRGTSGRGETQYF
TRBJ2-3,few,TRBV5-6,NA,TGTGCCAGCAGCCTCGGACTCGACACAGATACGCAGTATTTT,CASSLGLDTDTQYF
TRBJ1-3,NA,TRBV2,NA,TGTGCCAGCAGTGAGAGCAGGGCCTCCTCTGGAAACACCATATATTTT,CASSESRASSGNTIYF
TRBJ2-7,NA,TRBV27,NA,TGTGCCAGCAGTTGGAGCGGGTACGAGCAGTACTTC,CASSWSGYEQYF
TRBJ2-3,NA,TRBV12-1,NA,TGTGCCAGCAGCTTAGCGGGAGCTTCGCCAGATACGCAGTATTTT,CASSLAGASPDTQYF
TRBJ2-1,NA,TRBV27,TRBD2,TGTGCCAGCAGTCCAAGCGGGGCCTACAATGAGCAGTTCTTC,CASSPSGAYNEQFF